These T cell receptor beta chains were read from a single sample in a study of OX40 agonist ivuxolimab in advanced cancers. TCRdb's table, derived via immunoSEQ multiplex PCR, lists solely in-frame clones and lacks some. The table shows tens of thousands of clones, with about 85% occurring only once. Source: CD4+ or CD8+ T cells sorted from blood, taken in a trial of the OX40 agonist ivuxolimab. The receptors originated from an adult with an advanced solid tumor such as melanoma, head and neck, liver or kidney cancer. Each CDR3 is given with its conserved first and last residue. The D gene is left open where the match is weak. Clone size is stated in some rows and not others, as once, few, many or a class when expanded.

TRBJ2-1 | NA | TRBV5-1 | NA | TGCGCCAGCAGCTCCCGGGACACCGACTACAATGAGCAGTTCTTC | CASSSRDTDYNEQFF
TRBJ1-5 | TRBD1 | TRBV19 | few | TGTGCCAGTAGTACAGGGGGTCAGCCCCAGCATTTT | CASSTGGQPQHF
TRBJ1-4 | NA | TRBV28 | NA | TGTGCCAGCAGCCCCCCCGGCGGGGGTAAGAATGAAAAACTGTTTTTT | CASSPPGGGKNEKLFF
TRBJ2-2 | TRBD1 | TRBV5-1 | NA | TGCGCCAGCAGTCTCCTGGGACAGGGGGCAACCGGGGAGCTGTTTTTT | CASSLLGQGATGELFF
TRBJ1-2 | NA | TRBV7-9 | NA | TGTGCCAGCACCCTCGGTGCAGGGAACTATGGCTACACCTTC | CASTLGAGNYGYTF
TRBJ1-1 | NA | TRBV13 | NA | TGTGCCAGCAGCTCACAGGGAGATATGAACACTGAAGCTTTCTTT | CASSSQGDMNTEAFF
TRBJ2-7 | NA | TRBV7-9 | NA | TGTGCCAGCAGGAAAAGCAGTACCTCCTACGAGCAGTACTTC | CASRKSSTSYEQYF
TRBJ2-1 | TRBD2 | TRBV19 | NA | TGTGCCAGCGGGGGGAGCTCCTACAATGAGCAGTTCTTC | CASGGSSYNEQFF
TRBJ2-7 | NA | TRBV19 | NA | TGTGCCACCCTTGGAGGGCTTGGGGGCGAGCAGTACTTC | CATLGGLGGEQYF
TRBJ2-7 | NA | TRBV7-6 | NA | TGTGCCAGCAGCCACCCGGGTCCATCCTCCGAGCAGTACTTC | CASSHPGPSSEQYF
TRBJ2-3 | NA | TRBV5-1 | NA | TGCGCCAGCAGCTTGGTAACTCTAAGCACAGATACGCAGTATTTT | CASSLVTLSTDTQYF
TRBJ1-3 | TRBD1 | TRBV28 | NA | TGTGCCAGCAGTTTATACCCTACGGGACAGGGGGCGCGGGGAAACACCATATATTTT | CASSLYPTGQGARGNTIYF
TRBJ2-7 | NA | TRBV21-1 | NA | TGTGCCAGCAGCAGCCCTAGCGGGAGAGGATACGAGCAGTACTTC | CASSSPSGRGYEQYF
TRBJ2-5 | TRBD2 | TRBV19 | once | TGTGCCAGTAGTACTAGCGGGGGGCTTCAAGAGACCCAGTACTTC | CASSTSGGLQETQYF
TRBJ2-7 | NA | TRBV4-1 | NA | TGCGCCAGCAGCCAAGAAGAGGACAGCCCCTCATGGGGCGAGCAGTACTTC | CASSQEEDSPSWGEQYF
TRBJ2-3 | NA | TRBV7-9 | NA | TGTGCCAGCAGCTCGCCGGACAGAGAACAATTCACAGATACGCAGTATTTT | CASSSPDREQFTDTQYF
TRBJ2-1 | TRBD2 | TRBV29-1 | NA | TGCAGCGTTGAGACTAGCGGAACTTACAATGAGCAGTTCTTC | CSVETSGTYNEQFF
TRBJ1-2 | TRBD1 | TRBV5-4 | NA | TGTGCCAGCAGCTTGGCCGGGACAGGGCAAGGCACCTTC | CASSLAGTGQGTF
TRBJ2-1 | NA | TRBV5-4 | NA | TGTGCCAGCAGCTCTGTAGGGAGCTCCTACAATGAGCAGTTCTTC | CASSSVGSSYNEQFF
TRBJ2-3 | TRBD1 | TRBV9 | NA | TGTGCCAGCAGCGACACGGGACAGGCTACAGATACGCAGTATTTT | CASSDTGQATDTQYF
TRBJ2-1 | TRBD1 | TRBV19 | once | TGTGCCAGTAGTGAGCGGACAGGGGTAAATGAGCAGTTCTTC | CASSERTGVNEQFF
TRBJ1-6 | NA | TRBV7-9 | NA | TGTGCCAGCAGCTTAACTAGCTCCTATAATTCACCCCTCCACTTT | CASSLTSSYNSPLHF
TRBJ2-7 | NA | TRBV15 | NA | TGTGCCACCAGCAGAGATTTGGCAGGGGTAGACGAGCAGTACTTC | CATSRDLAGVDEQYF
TRBJ1-5 | TRBD1 | TRBV15 | NA | TGTGCCACCAGCAGCGGACAGGGGGCCCATCAGCCCCAGCATTTT | CATSSGQGAHQPQHF
TRBJ2-5 | TRBD2 | TRBV27 | NA | TGTGCCAGCAGTTTACATCGATCGGGGCTAGCGGTCCAAGAGACCCAGTACTTC | CASSLHRSGLAVQETQYF
TRBJ2-3 | NA | TRBV11-2 | NA | TGTGCCAGCAGCACCACCACAGATACGCAGTATTTT | CASSTTTDTQYF
TRBJ2-7 | NA | TRBV9 | NA | TGTGCCAGCAGCCGCCGGGACGCATACGAGCAGTACTTC | CASSRRDAYEQYF
TRBJ2-1 | TRBD2 | TRBV27 | once | TGTGCCAGCAGTCTTAGCGGGAGTCCCTACAATGAGCAGTTCTTC | CASSLSGSPYNEQFF
TRBJ2-3 | NA | TRBV7-8 | NA | TGTGCCAGCAGCTATGGACTATACACAGATACGCAGTATTTT | CASSYGLYTDTQYF
TRBJ1-1 | NA | TRBV30 | few | TGTGCCTGGGGAGTCCGCACTGAAGCTTTCTTT | CAWGVRTEAFF
TRBJ1-5 | NA | TRBV27 | NA | TGTGCCAGCAGTTTGTGGGGCAATCAGCCCCAGCATTTT | CASSLWGNQPQHF
TRBJ2-3 | TRBD2 | TRBV7-2 | NA | TGTGCCAGCAGCTTAGTTCTAGCGGCCACAGATACGCAGTATTTT | CASSLVLAATDTQYF
TRBJ2-3 | NA | TRBV6-1 | NA | TGTGCCAGCGGGGCTAGCCGGGCAACCACAGATACGCAGTATTTT | CASGASRATTDTQYF
TRBJ2-2 | TRBD2 | TRBV4-1 | NA | TGCGCCAGCAGGGCCTACGGGGGGACCGGTGGCACCGGGGAGCTGTTTTTT | CASRAYGGTGGTGELFF
TRBJ1-2 | NA | TRBV19 | NA | TGTGCCAGTACCGCTGGCAGTTCCACCTATGGCTACACCTTC | CASTAGSSTYGYTF
TRBJ1-5 | TRBD1 | TRBV10-3 | few | TGTGCCGCCGCCGGGACAGAGGACCTCCAGCCCCAGCATTTT | CAAAGTEDLQPQHF
TRBJ2-5 | TRBD2 | TRBV4-1 | NA | TGCGCCAGCAGCTCGACTAGCGGGAGCTTCGAGACCCAGTACTTC | CASSSTSGSFETQYF
TRBJ2-2 | TRBD2 | TRBV4-3 | few | TGCGCCAGCAGCCACCTGACTAGCGGGGGGGCCGAGGCCGGGGAGCTGTTTTTT | CASSHLTSGGAEAGELFF
TRBJ2-7 | NA | TRBV28 | NA | TGTGCCAGCAGTTTAGGTCAGGGTCTATACGAGCAGTACTTC | CASSLGQGLYEQYF
TRBJ1-1 | NA | TRBV4-3 | NA | TGCGCCAGCAGCCAAGATCCCCGGGCCCTAGGGACTTTCTTT | CASSQDPRALGTFF
TRBJ2-5 | NA | TRBV5-5 | NA | TGTGCCAGCAGCTTGTCGCAGACCCAGTACTTC | CASSLSQTQYF
TRBJ1-3 | NA | TRBV6-5 | NA | TGTGCCAGCAGTTCCCACAGGGTGGGAAACACCATATATTTT | CASSSHRVGNTIYF
TRBJ2-3 | NA | TRBV6-6 | NA | TGTGCCAGCAGTTACACCACAGTGGATACGCAGTATTTT | CASSYTTVDTQYF
TRBJ1-6 | NA | TRBV28 | once | TGTGCCAGCAGTCGCTCCGGGACCTATTCACCCCTCCACTTT | CASSRSGTYSPLHF
TRBJ2-7 | TRBD1 | TRBV7-9 | NA | TGTGCCAGCAGCCAAACCGGGACAGGGAACTACGAGCAGTACTTC | CASSQTGTGNYEQYF
TRBJ1-3 | NA | TRBV10-3 | NA | TGTGCCATCACCGACCGACCCCAGGCTAGCTCTGGAAACACCATATATTTT | CAITDRPQASSGNTIYF
TRBJ1-6 | TRBD1 | TRBV27 | few | TGTGCCAGCAGTTCAATGGGGACAGGTTATAATTCACCCCTCCACTTT | CASSSMGTGYNSPLHF
TRBJ1-2 | NA | TRBV27 | NA | TGTGCCAGCAGTTTATTCCGGGGGGGGAACTATGGCTACACCTTC | CASSLFRGGNYGYTF
TRBJ1-2 | NA | TRBV25-1 | NA | TGTGCCAGCAGTGAATATGGGAGGGGAAGAGAGGGCTACACCTTC | CASSEYGRGREGYTF
TRBJ1-2 | NA | TRBV7-6 | NA | TGTGCCAGCAGCTTAGTTGATGGGGGAGGCTACACCTTC | CASSLVDGGGYTF